These 32 T cell receptor beta chains share one sample of origin, sequenced in a study of blood T cell repertoires in COVID-19. Sequenced by immunoSEQ multiplex PCR; TCRdb stores in-frame clones only, minus some. The sample includes approximately 460,000 clones, 80% to 90% of them seen just once. The sample taken for sequencing was peripheral blood. These receptors were obtained from a man between 18 and 35 years old with COVID-19, enrolled during active disease.

The chain has TRBV5-4 and TRBJ2-2; D might be TRBD2 (7 bases). The CDR3 runs to 14 residues. Trimming pared 3 bases from V and 6 bases from J, leaving 12 bases between. CDR1 SGHNT and CDR2 YYREEE come from the germline V gene (reference sequence). CDR3 DNA sequence: TGTGCCAGCAGCTCGGGGGGCCCCGCCGGGGAGCTGTTTTTT. Protein: CASSSGGPAGELFF.

This chain uses TRBV18 with TRBJ2-2, with TRBD1 matching over 7 bases. CDR1 and CDR2 (germline): KGHSH, LQKENI. The V and J ends lost 0 bases and 6 bases, in that order; junction bases with no gene match: 7. The CDR3 loop spans 16 amino acids. This CDR3 is CASSPPIRQGAGELFF. For the CDR3, the DNA is TGTGCCAGCTCACCACCGATAAGACAGGGCGCCGGGGAGCTGTTTTTT.

This clone turned up a few times. CDR3 DNA sequence: TGTGCCAGTACTAGACTAGCGGGAGTATCTAATACGCAGTATTTT. It specifies CASTRLAGVSNTQYF. The chain has TRBV19 and TRBJ2-3; 12 bases align to TRBD2. V was clipped by 7 bases and J by 7 bases; unmatched bases: 9. The CDR3 has 15 amino acids. Germline V CDR1 and CDR2: LNHDA, SQIVND (reference sequence).

This clone was counted between two and nine times. This sequence joins TRBV21-1 and TRBJ2-1; the table's D call, TRBD2, was not checked against the DNA. TRBV21-1 is flagged as a pseudogene. This CDR3 region has 18 residues. In DNA form, the CDR3 reads TGTGCCAGCAGCAGCCTACCGGGACTCATTCCCCTCTCCCGGGAGCAGTTCTTC. It is translated as CASSSLPGLIPLSREQFF.

This clone was found a few times. J is TRBJ1-2 and V is TRBV3-1 (or the pseudogene TRBV3-2); perhaps TRBD1 as D (5 bases). Per germline, CDR1 LGHDT and CDR2 YNNKEL (reference sequence). The CDR3 runs to 14 residues. V lost 5 bases to trimming and J lost 1 base, with 11 bases between them. The CDR3 loop reads CASSLPGFNYGYTF. The CDR3 nucleotides are TGTGCCAGCAGCTTACCAGGGTTTAACTATGGCTACACCTTC.

The genes are TRBV2 and TRBJ2-3; 12 nucleotides align to TRBD2. CDR3 length equals 14 residues. The trim removed 6 bases at V and 4 bases at J, leaving 2 bases unmatched. Looked up from germline, CDR1 is SNHLY and CDR2 is FYNNEI. The CDR3 is CASRGTSGSDTQYF. The CDR3 region has the DNA TGTGCCAGCAGGGGGACTAGCGGGTCAGATACGCAGTATTTT.

This clone is a singleton in its sample. This chain connects TRBV11-2 to TRBJ2-3; 8 nucleotides agree with TRBD1. Germline CDR1 reads SGHAT; CDR2 reads FQNNGV. The CDR3 length is 17 residues. Trimming cost V 6 bases and J 0 bases; bases outside gene matches: 11. CDR3 in DNA: TGTGCCAGCAGGTGGGGGAGGACAGGGATTAGCACAGATACGCAGTATTTT. It yields the protein CASRWGRTGISTDTQYF.

This clone has just one count. The J gene is TRBJ2-5, the V gene TRBV5-4; unclear D gene. Trimming left V 0 bases short and J 2 bases short, with 8 bases between. The CDR3 runs to 14 residues. CDR1 and CDR2 (germline): SGHNT, YYREEE (reference sequence). This CDR3 reads CASSLVSRQETQYF. CDR3 in DNA: TGTGCCAGCAGCTTGGTCTCTAGACAAGAGACCCAGTACTTC.

This clone showed up many times. The chain recombines TRBV7-2 with TRBJ1-6; D gene uncertain. The CDR3 is 16 amino acids. The V end was cut by 5 bases, the J end by 3 bases, with 14 bases between. Germline V gene data show CDR1 as SGHTA and CDR2 as FQGNSA. The CDR3 is CASSGGGEGYNSPLHF. The DNA of the CDR3 is TGTGCCAGCAGCGGAGGTGGGGAGGGCTATAATTCACCCCTCCACTTT.

V is TRBV21-1 and J is TRBJ2-7; the D call in the table, TRBD1, was not verified against the DNA. TRBV21-1 is reported as a pseudogene. The CDR3 consists of 18 residues. In nucleotides, the CDR3 is TGTGCCAGCAGCAAAGGCCCCAACCACAGTTTTTTTATCTACGAGCAGTACTTC. It encodes CASSKGPNHSFFIYEQYF.

On this clone itself: The junction departs from the called germline gene at one end, perhaps through a read error. V gene TRBV11-2 combines with J gene TRBJ2-3; 11 nucleotides agree with TRBD2. The germline gives CDR1 SGHAT, CDR2 FQNNGV. This CDR3 has 15 residues. CDR3 DNA sequence: TGTGCCAGCAGGTTAGCGGGGGGGAGCACAGATACGCAGTATTTT. As protein: CASRLAGGSTDTQYF.

The chain links TRBV19 to TRBJ2-1, with a weak D call TRBD2 (6 bases). There are 15 residues in the CDR3. V was cut by 1 base and J by 8 bases, with 15 bases left in between. Germline V lookup: CDR1 LNHDA, CDR2 SQIVND (reference sequence). The CDR3: CASSIVTLGEDEQFF. The CDR3 nucleotides are TGTGCCAGTAGTATAGTTACCTTGGGGGAGGATGAGCAGTTCTTC.

The V call is TRBV6-1, the J call TRBJ1-6; the D gene is possibly TRBD1 (6 bases). Deletions cut 4 bases from V and 7 bases from J, with 17 bases between. CDR1 MNHNS and CDR2 SASEGT come from the germline V gene. The CDR3 has 16 amino acids. The chain's CDR3 is CASSGENRDRNSPLHF. For the CDR3, the DNA is TGTGCCAGCAGTGGAGAAAACAGGGATCGAAATTCACCCCTCCACTTT.

The J gene is TRBJ2-5, the V gene TRBV10-2, with D possibly being TRBD2 (6 bases). The CDR3 length is 15 residues. V shed 0 bases and J shed 5 bases, with 13 bases lying between them. In germline, CDR1 is WSHSY, CDR2 SAAADI. CDR3 sequence: CASSESAAAGETQYF. CDR3 nucleotide sequence: TGCGCCAGCAGTGAGTCCGCCGCGGCGGGGGAGACCCAGTACTTC.

The rearrangement links TRBV5-1 to TRBJ2-3; TRBD2 might be the D (6 bases). In germline, CDR1 is SGHRS, CDR2 YFSETQ. The CDR3 extends over 13 amino acids. The ends were cut back, 3 bases at V and 5 bases at J, with 10 bases in the middle. CDR3 in DNA: TGCGCCAGCAGCTGGAGGCGGGGAGATACGCAGTATTTT. Residues: CASSWRRGDTQYF.

This sequence joins TRBV3-1 (or the pseudogene TRBV3-2) and TRBJ2-3, with 11 bases fitting TRBD2. The CDR3 extends over 16 amino acids. Trimming at V came to 1 base and at J to 4 bases, leaving 4 bases not matched to a gene. Germline V gene data show CDR1 as LGHDT and CDR2 as YNNKEL (reference sequence). The CDR3 DNA reads as TGTGCCAGCAGCCAAGCGGCTAGCGGGGGGTCAGATACGCAGTATTTT. This translates into CASSQAASGGSDTQYF.

The chain couples TRBV2 to TRBJ2-6, with 12 bases lining up with TRBD2. Trimming at V came to 8 bases and at J to 2 bases, leaving 1 base not matched to a gene. The germline V gene has CDR1 SNHLY and CDR2 FYNNEI. This CDR3 is built from 15 residues. CDR3 nucleotides: TGTGCCAGCGGACTAGCGGGAACTGGGGCCAACGTCCTGACTTTC. It encodes CASGLAGTGANVLTF.

The chain joins TRBV5-1 to TRBJ2-2; no clear D gene. Between the trimmed V and J ends, which lost 4 bases and 2 bases, there was a span of 12 bases. Germline values: CDR1 SGHRS, CDR2 YFSETQ. CDR3 length: 15 residues. The CDR3 here is CASSPVRANTGELFF. DNA of the CDR3: TGCGCCAGCAGCCCGGTCCGAGCAAACACCGGGGAGCTGTTTTTT.

This chain uses TRBV3-1 (or the pseudogene TRBV3-2) with TRBJ2-1; D is unresolved. Trimming shortened V by 4 bases and J by 0 bases, and 7 bases separated the two germline ends. Looked up from germline, CDR1 is LGHDT and CDR2 is YNNKEL (reference sequence). The CDR3 extends over 14 amino acids. In DNA, the CDR3 is TGTGCCAGCAGCCCGCCGAGCTCCTACAATGAGCAGTTCTTC. This sequence encodes CASSPPSSYNEQFF.

V usage is TRBV18 and J usage is TRBJ2-1; 15 nucleotides agree with TRBD2. There are 14 residues in the CDR3. J gave up 10 bases and V 4 bases, and 2 bases lay outside the gene matches. Germline assignment: CDR1 KGHSH and CDR2 LQKENI. CDR3: CASSQGLAGGEQFF. Here the CDR3 DNA reads TGTGCCAGCTCACAGGGACTAGCGGGGGGCGAGCAGTTCTTC.

This clone appeared a single time. V is TRBV19 and J is TRBJ2-1; 7 bases align to TRBD2. Looked up from germline, CDR1 is LNHDA and CDR2 is SQIVND (reference sequence). The CDR3 has 16 residues. V lost 0 bases and J lost 0; bases outside the gene matches: 2. The CDR3 is CASSIERGSSYNEQFF. The CDR3 DNA reads TGTGCCAGTAGTATAGAGCGGGGGAGCTCCTACAATGAGCAGTTCTTC.

V and J are TRBV5-1 and TRBJ1-2, with 7 bases matching TRBD1. The CDR3 spans 13 residues. J gave up 3 bases and V 5 bases, and 4 bases lay outside the gene matches. Germline V gene lookup returns CDR1 SGHRS and CDR2 YFSETQ. CDR3 sequence (DNA): TGCGCCAGCAGTATGGACAGGTACTATGGCTACACCTTC. Protein sequence: CASSMDRYYGYTF.

The chain employs TRBV7-9 and TRBJ2-1; weak D call: TRBD2 (5 bases). The germline V and J ends were trimmed by 1 base and 4 bases, with 8 bases remaining between them. CDR1 is SEHNR, CDR2 FQNEAQ, per germline (reference sequence). The CDR3 consists of 14 residues. The CDR3 spells CASSLGTSYNEQFF. CDR3 DNA sequence: TGTGCCAGCAGCTTAGGCACTAGTTACAATGAGCAGTTCTTC.

This rearrangement joins TRBV9 to TRBJ1-2; tentative D call: TRBD1 (5 bases). V dropped 0 bases and J dropped 4 bases, with 13 bases sitting between them. The CDR3 has 15 residues. The germline V gene has CDR1 SGDLS and CDR2 YYNGEE. The CDR3 loop reads CASSVDSRDSYGYTF. In nucleotides, the CDR3 is TGTGCCAGCAGCGTAGACTCACGGGACTCCTATGGCTACACCTTC.

The rearrangement links TRBV24-1 to TRBJ2-1, with a tentative D call TRBD2 (6 bases). CDR3 length: 11 amino acids. The V gene lost 8 bases and the J gene lost 8 bases, with 9 bases spanning the gap. CDR1 KGHDR and CDR2 SFDVKD come from the germline V gene. The CDR3 loop is CATTGGDEQFF. In nucleotides, the CDR3 is TGTGCCACCACCGGAGGGGATGAGCAGTTCTTC.

The chain couples TRBV7-2 to TRBJ1-2; 7 bases map to TRBD1. CDR3 length equals 16 residues. The germline gives CDR1 SGHTA, CDR2 FQGNSA. V lost 5 bases, J lost 1 base, and 10 bases stayed unmatched. CDR3 sequence: CASSPLGGPINYGYTF. The CDR3, as DNA: TGTGCCAGCAGCCCGTTAGGGGGCCCTATTAACTATGGCTACACCTTC. Based on the CDR3 plus reference TRBV7-2 and TRBJ1-2, the full variable domain is GAGVSQSPSNKVTEKGKDVELRCDPISGHTALYWYRQSLGQGLEFLIYFQGNSAPDKSGLPSDRFSAERTGGSVSTLTIQRTQQEDSAVYLCASSPLGGPINYGYTFGSGTRLTVV.

This clone showed up just once. The V call is TRBV25-1, the J call TRBJ1-4; D is unresolved. The CDR3 is 15 amino acids. The germline V and J ends were trimmed by 5 bases and 0 bases, with 10 bases remaining between them. Germline CDR1 is MGHDK and CDR2 is SYGVNS. The CDR3 DNA is TGTGCCAGCAGTTTCCCCAGTGCAACTAATGAAAAACTGTTTTTT. The encoded protein is CASSFPSATNEKLFF.

This chain connects TRBV5-5 to TRBJ2-6; a possible D gene is TRBD2 (6 bases). Germline V CDR1 and CDR2: SGHKS, YYEKEE (reference sequence). The CDR3 extends over 16 amino acids. Trimming shortened V by 2 bases and J by 3 bases, and 12 bases separated the two germline ends. The CDR3 DNA follows: TGTGCCAGCAGCTTAGCGGGCCTCGGTGGGGCCAACGTCCTGACTTTC. This codes for CASSLAGLGGANVLTF. Supplemented by reference TRBV5-5 and TRBJ2-6, the full variable domain reads DAGVTQSPTHLIKTRGQQVTLRCSPISGHKSVSWYQQVLGQGPQFIFQYYEKEERGRGNFPDRFSARQFPNYSSELNVNALLLGDSALYLCASSLAGLGGANVLTFGAGSRLTVL.

J is TRBJ2-3 and V is TRBV5-5, with 10 bases matching TRBD1. J gave up 2 bases and V 1 base, and 4 bases lay outside the gene matches. CDR1 is SGHKS and CDR2 is YYEKEE in the germline V gene (reference sequence). The CDR3 covers 16 residues. Here the CDR3 reads CASSLQGQGSTDTQYF. Written as DNA, the CDR3 is TGTGCCAGCAGCTTGCAGGGACAGGGGTCCACAGATACGCAGTATTTT.

Remarks on this clone: Other DNA sequences in the same sample also yield this CDR3. The chain has TRBV2 and TRBJ1-5; D gene unclear. V was clipped by 1 base and J by 4 bases, with 5 bases between them. The CDR3 consists of 13 residues. Germline loops: CDR1 SNHLY, CDR2 FYNNEI. CDR3 DNA sequence: TGTGCCAGCAGTGAAGGGCAGAATCAGCCCCAGCATTTT. Its translation: CASSEGQNQPQHF.

This chain connects TRBV27 to TRBJ1-1; D might be TRBD1 (6 bases). Trimming stripped 2 bases from V and 6 bases from J, with 16 bases between. This CDR3 is built from 15 residues. Germline loops: CDR1 MNHEY, CDR2 SMNVEV (reference sequence). The DNA of the CDR3 is TGTGCCAGCAGTTTACAGGCTTTCAGGGGTCCTGAAGCTTTCTTT. It encodes CASSLQAFRGPEAFF.

The count of this clone is one. The chain employs TRBV27 and TRBJ2-2, with 7 bases identical to TRBD2. The germline gives CDR1 MNHEY, CDR2 SMNVEV (reference sequence). This CDR3 spans 16 amino acids. V was pared by 6 bases and J by 7 bases, with 14 bases of the junction left unmatched. The CDR3 DNA reads as TGTGCCAGCAGGAGGAGGCCAGCAGTAGCGGGCGGGGAGCTGTTTTTT. Amino acid sequence: CASRRRPAVAGGELFF.